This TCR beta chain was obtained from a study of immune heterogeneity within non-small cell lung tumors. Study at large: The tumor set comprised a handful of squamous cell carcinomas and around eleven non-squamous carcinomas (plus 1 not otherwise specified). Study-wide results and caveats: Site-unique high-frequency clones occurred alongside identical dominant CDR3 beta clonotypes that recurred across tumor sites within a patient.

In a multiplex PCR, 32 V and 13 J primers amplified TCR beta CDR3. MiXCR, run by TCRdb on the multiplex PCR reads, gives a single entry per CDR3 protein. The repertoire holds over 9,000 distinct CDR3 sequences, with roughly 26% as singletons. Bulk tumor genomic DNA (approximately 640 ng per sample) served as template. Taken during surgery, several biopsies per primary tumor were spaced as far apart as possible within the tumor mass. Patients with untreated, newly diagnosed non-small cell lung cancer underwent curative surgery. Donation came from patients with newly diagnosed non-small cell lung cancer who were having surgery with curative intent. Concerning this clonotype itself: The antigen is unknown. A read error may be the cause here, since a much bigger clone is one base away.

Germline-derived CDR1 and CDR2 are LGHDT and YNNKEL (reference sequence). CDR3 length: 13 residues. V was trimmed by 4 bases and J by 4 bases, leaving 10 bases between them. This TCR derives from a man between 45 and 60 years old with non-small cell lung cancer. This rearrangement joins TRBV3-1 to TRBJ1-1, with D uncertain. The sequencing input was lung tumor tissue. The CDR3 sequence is CASSPQVITEAFF. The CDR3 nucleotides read TGTGCCAGCAGCCCTCAGGTGATCACTGAAGCTTTCTTT.